The 31 T cell receptor beta chains in this list originate from one sample, sequenced in a study of blood T cell repertoires in COVID-19 (dated by TCRdb to 2020 to 2022). Libraries came from the immunoSEQ multiplex PCR assay. This immuneACCESS table, as held by TCRdb, lists in-frame sequences with V and J called but not all clones. Of the missing ones, under half trace to an unresolved V gene in checked studies; the others have no known cause. The sample table records 200,000 to 250,000 clones; 88% of these occur just once. Roughly 15% of the sample lies in the top ten. Sample: PBMCs or T cells enriched from blood (not recorded which). These receptor sequences come from a woman in her forties or fifties with acute COVID-19.

The chain has TRBV5-1 and TRBJ2-3; 10 bases agree with TRBD2. Germline lookup yields CDR1 SGHRS and CDR2 YFSETQ. With 2 bases clipped from V and 3 bases from J, the junction kept 3 bases outside the gene matches. This CDR3 spans 15 amino acids. CDR3 residues: CASSFTSGITDTQYF. CDR3 bases: TGCGCCAGCAGCTTTACTAGCGGGATTACAGATACGCAGTATTTT.

The V gene is TRBV19, the J gene TRBJ2-7, with TRBD1 identical over 11 bases. CDR3 length: 16 residues. Germline V CDR1 and CDR2: LNHDA, SQIVND (reference sequence). V trimming: 10 bases; J trimming: 3 bases; junction bases outside the gene matches: 14. The CDR3 region has the DNA TGTGCCACCAAGCCGACCGGGACAGGGGGAATCTACGAGCAGTACTTC. Translation gives CATKPTGTGGIYEQYF.

This clone has a single count. J is TRBJ1-5 and V is TRBV12-3 or TRBV12-4, with 8 positions matching TRBD1. The J segment lost 7 bases and the V segment lost 8 bases, leaving 7 bases of the junction unmatched. This CDR3 has 13 amino acids. This CDR3 reads CASGQDRGQPQHF. The CDR3 region has the DNA TGTGCCAGCGGCCAAGACAGGGGCCAGCCCCAGCATTTT.

V usage is TRBV28 and J usage is TRBJ2-7; tentative D call: TRBD2 (5 bases). Between the trimmed V and J ends, which lost 2 bases and 1 base, there was a span of 12 bases. The germline V gene encodes CDR1 MDHEN and CDR2 SYDVKM. CDR3 length: 15 residues. The CDR3: CASSLSQRGSYEQYF. The CDR3 DNA reads TGTGCCAGCAGTTTAAGTCAGCGCGGGTCCTACGAGCAGTACTTC.

The genes are TRBV30 and TRBJ2-7; 7 bases agree with TRBD1. Unmatched junction bases numbered 1, after V lost 6 bases and J lost 2 bases. The germline gives CDR1 GTSNPN, CDR2 SVGIG (reference sequence). CDR3 length equals 11 residues. CDR3 amino acids: CACTGAYEQYF. The CDR3 nucleotides are TGTGCCTGTACAGGGGCCTACGAGCAGTACTTC.

The genes are TRBV24-1 and TRBJ1-2; no firm D call. The germline V and J ends were trimmed by 3 bases and 3 bases, with 10 bases remaining between them. Germline CDR1 is KGHDR and CDR2 is SFDVKD. The CDR3 has 14 amino acids. The CDR3 coding sequence is TGTGCCACCAGTGATGCGGGATGGCACTATGGCTACACCTTC. It is translated as CATSDAGWHYGYTF.

The rearrangement joins TRBV7-6 to TRBJ1-1; unclear D gene. The CDR3 runs 14 residues. Germline CDR1 reads SGHVS; CDR2 reads FNYEAQ. With 0 bases removed from V and 2 bases from J, the gap between germline ends came to 7 bases. CDR3 DNA: TGTGCCAGCAGCTTAGCCAGGTTCAACACTGAAGCTTTCTTT. Encoded protein: CASSLARFNTEAFF. The whole variable domain, filled in from reference TRBV7-6 and TRBJ1-1, reads GAGVSQSPRYKVTKRGQDVALRCDPISGHVSLYWYRQALGQGPEFLTYFNYEAQQDKSGLPNDRFSAERPEGSISTLTIQRTEQRDSAMYRCASSLARFNTEAFFGQGTRLTVV.

This rearrangement joins TRBV28 to TRBJ1-2, with D possibly TRBD1 on 6 matching bases. CDR3 size: 13 residues. Germline V gene lookup returns CDR1 MDHEN and CDR2 SYDVKM. V lost 6 bases, J lost 8 bases, and 16 bases lay in between. The CDR3 nucleotides read TGTGCCAGCAGCTCGGCGGGGGCGATAGGCTACACCTTC. Translation: CASSSAGAIGYTF.

The rearrangement links TRBV10-3 to TRBJ1-2; 9 positions agree with TRBD1. Germline trimming cut 6 bases from V and 5 bases from J; bases unmatched to any gene: 7. The germline V gene has CDR1 ENHRY and CDR2 SYGVKD. The CDR3 consists of 14 residues. This CDR3 reads CAIREDRGLYGYTF. The CDR3 bases are TGTGCCATCAGGGAGGACAGGGGTCTTTATGGCTACACCTTC.

The chain has TRBV28 and TRBJ1-6; 9 nucleotides line up with TRBD1. The CDR3 covers 20 residues. The germline CDR1 and CDR2 sequences are MDHEN and SYDVKM. J lost 3 bases, V lost 0 bases, and 12 bases had no gene match. In DNA, the CDR3 is TGTGCCAGCAGTTTATGGGGGGAGAGGGACAGGGTAAACTATAATTCACCCCTCCACTTT. This translates into CASSLWGERDRVNYNSPLHF. The full variable domain, with the rest looked up from reference TRBV28 and TRBJ1-6, is DVKVTQSSRYLVKRTGEKVFLECVQDMDHENMFWYRQDPGLGLRLIYFSYDVKMKEKGDIPEGYSVSREKKERFSLILESASTNQTSMYLCASSLWGERDRVNYNSPLHFGNGTRLTVT.

This clone was detected a few times. The chain links TRBV5-5 to TRBJ2-7; D is possibly TRBD1 (6 bases). Trimming took 1 base from V and 2 from J, leaving 10 bases between them. Germline-derived CDR1 and CDR2 are SGHKS and YYEKEE (reference sequence). This CDR3 has 14 residues. Here the CDR3 reads CASSLRRTAYEQYF. As DNA, the CDR3 is TGTGCCAGCAGCTTGCGCAGGACAGCCTACGAGCAGTACTTC.

The gene calls are TRBV3-1 (or the pseudogene TRBV3-2) and TRBJ2-5, with 11 positions matching TRBD2. CDR3 size: 16 residues. With 2 bases clipped from V and 3 bases from J, the junction kept 5 bases outside the gene matches. Per the germline V gene, CDR1 is LGHDT and CDR2 is YNNKEL (reference sequence). The CDR3 loop is CASSQMASGRKETQYF. DNA for the CDR3: TGTGCCAGCAGCCAAATGGCTAGCGGGAGGAAAGAGACCCAGTACTTC.

This chain joins TRBV27 and TRBJ2-1; 9 bases align to TRBD1. This CDR3 comprises 15 residues. J lost 2 bases, V lost 6 bases, and 5 bases had no gene match. Germline CDR1 MNHEY, CDR2 SMNVEV (reference sequence). CDR3 DNA sequence: TGTGCCAGCAGGGCGGACAGGGGAACCTACAATGAGCAGTTCTTC. This sequence encodes CASRADRGTYNEQFF.

CDR3 sequence: CASSFGDSYNEQFF. DNA of the CDR3: TGCGCCAGCAGCTTCGGAGATTCCTACAATGAGCAGTTCTTC. J is TRBJ2-1 and V is TRBV5-1; D gene uncertain. V was clipped by 2 bases and J by 1 base, with 7 bases between them. Germline V lookup: CDR1 SGHRS, CDR2 YFSETQ. The CDR3 sequence is 14 residues long.

V and J are TRBV28 and TRBJ2-6; the D is unclear. Germline V gene lookup returns CDR1 MDHEN and CDR2 SYDVKM. Trimming removed 7 bases from V and 1 base from J, with 11 bases in between. CDR3 length equals 15 residues. CDR3 protein: CASIPGASGANVLTF. CDR3 nucleotide sequence: TGTGCCAGCATCCCGGGTGCTTCTGGGGCCAACGTCCTGACTTTC.

This chain connects TRBV29-1 to TRBJ2-7; TRBD1 aligns across 8 bases. This CDR3 comprises 13 residues. Per germline, CDR1 SQVTM and CDR2 ANQGSEA. J gave up 2 bases and V 5 bases, and 5 bases lay outside the gene matches. Here the CDR3 reads CSVPGQGAYEQYF. CDR3 coding DNA: TGCAGCGTTCCCGGACAGGGTGCCTACGAGCAGTACTTC.

For the CDR3, the DNA is TGTGCCAGCAGCGCCTTGACAGGGCGCACTGAAGCTTTCTTT. It codes for CASSALTGRTEAFF. The J gene is TRBJ1-1, the V gene TRBV9; 7 bases line up with TRBD1. Trimming took 3 bases from V and 4 from J; bases not matched to a gene: 6. The germline CDR1 and CDR2 sequences are SGDLS and YYNGEE. This CDR3 region has 14 residues.

The table lists this clone with a count of one. This chain links TRBV19 with TRBJ1-1, with 9 bases aligning to TRBD1. This CDR3 comprises 15 residues. V lost 5 bases, J lost 1 base, and 5 bases stayed unmatched. In germline, CDR1 is LNHDA, CDR2 SQIVND (reference sequence). The CDR3: CASSARQGGNTEAFF. CDR3 in DNA: TGTGCCAGTAGTGCTCGACAGGGGGGGAACACTGAAGCTTTCTTT. The whole variable domain, filled in from reference TRBV19 and TRBJ1-1, reads DGGITQSPKYLFRKEGQNVTLSCEQNLNHDAMYWYRQDPGQGLRLIYYSQIVNDFQKGDIAEGYSVSREKKESFPLTVTSAQKNPTAFYLCASSARQGGNTEAFFGQGTRLTVV.

This clone was counted only a few times. V gene TRBV7-9 combines with J gene TRBJ2-7; 7 bases are shared with TRBD1. The CDR3 has 13 residues. Unmatched junction bases numbered 4, after V lost 4 bases and J lost 4 bases. Germline loops: CDR1 SEHNR, CDR2 FQNEAQ (reference sequence). The CDR3 region is CASSSKDRYEQYF. The CDR3 DNA sequence: TGTGCCAGCAGCTCCAAGGACAGGTACGAGCAGTACTTC.

The J gene is TRBJ2-3, the V gene TRBV9, with 7 bases lining up with TRBD2. Trimming cost V 3 bases and J 2 bases; bases outside gene matches: 6. The germline V gene has CDR1 SGDLS and CDR2 YYNGEE. This CDR3 spans 15 amino acids. CDR3 DNA sequence: TGTGCCAGCAGCGGGGGGGACTACTTCACAGATACGCAGTATTTT. Encoded protein: CASSGGDYFTDTQYF.

The chain couples TRBV12-3 or TRBV12-4 to TRBJ1-2; D gene uncertain. V was trimmed by 5 bases and J by 7 bases, leaving 8 bases between them. There are 11 residues in the CDR3. This CDR3 reads CASSQAGGYTF. CDR3 coding DNA: TGTGCCAGCAGTCAGGCCGGTGGCTACACCTTC.

The chain recombines TRBV29-1 with TRBJ1-1; 9 bases line up with TRBD1. V shed 4 bases and J 6 bases; nucleotides not matched to a gene: 6. Germline loops: CDR1 SQVTM, CDR2 ANQGSEA. The CDR3 covers 13 residues. Written as DNA, the CDR3 is TGCAGCGTTGCAATATACAGGGGGCCTGAAGCTTTCTTT. This codes for CSVAIYRGPEAFF.

The chain is built from TRBV7-6 and TRBJ1-5, with TRBD1 matching 12 bases. The V segment lost 5 bases and the J segment 1 base; nucleotides outside the gene matches: 6. The CDR3 has 17 amino acids. Germline lookup yields CDR1 SGHVS and CDR2 FNYEAQ. Written as DNA, the CDR3 is TGTGCCAGCAGCCCCGGGACAGGGGGCGCAAGCAATCAGCCCCAGCATTTT. This codes for CASSPGTGGASNQPQHF.

This clone was counted a few times. The chain carries TRBV7-9 and TRBJ1-1; a possible D gene is TRBD1 (5 bases). Germline loops: CDR1 SEHNR, CDR2 FQNEAQ (reference sequence). V lost 0 bases, J lost 0 bases, and 8 bases lay in between. This CDR3 comprises 15 residues. The CDR3 DNA follows: TGTGCCAGCAGCTTAGCCGCGGGGGTGAACACTGAAGCTTTCTTT. Its translation: CASSLAAGVNTEAFF.

This rearrangement joins TRBV6-5 to TRBJ1-6, with a weak D call TRBD1 (5 bases). The V end was cut by 7 bases, the J end by 3 bases, with 10 bases between. CDR3 length: 14 amino acids. CDR1 and CDR2 (germline): MNHEY, SVGAGI. The CDR3 here is CASMVGGYNSPLHF. In DNA form, the CDR3 reads TGTGCCAGCATGGTGGGGGGCTATAATTCACCCCTCCACTTT.

This sequence joins TRBV5-4 and TRBJ2-1; TRBD2 matches 9 bases. The trim removed 0 bases at V and 4 bases at J, leaving 2 bases unmatched. There are 15 residues in the CDR3. Looked up from germline, CDR1 is SGHNT and CDR2 is YYREEE (reference sequence). For the CDR3, the DNA is TGTGCCAGCAGCTTGGTGACTAGCGGTTACAATGAGCAGTTCTTC. Its protein is CASSLVTSGYNEQFF. Combining the CDR3 with reference TRBV5-4 and TRBJ2-1 gives the whole variable domain ETGVTQSPTHLIKTRGQQVTLRCSSQSGHNTVSWYQQALGQGPQFIFQYYREEENGRGNFPPRFSGLQFPNYSSELNVNALELDDSALYLCASSLVTSGYNEQFFGPGTRLTVL.

This sequence joins TRBV7-3 and TRBJ2-1; weak D call: TRBD2 (5 bases). This CDR3 comprises 14 residues. Trimming pared 5 bases from V and 5 bases from J, leaving 13 bases between. The germline V gene encodes CDR1 SGHTA and CDR2 FQGTGA. In DNA, the CDR3 is TGTGCCAGCAGCAGAAGCAAGGAGGACAATGAGCAGTTCTTC. Amino acids: CASSRSKEDNEQFF.

This clone was detected a few times. V is TRBV5-1 and J is TRBJ1-1, with D tentatively TRBD1 (6 bases). Deletions cut 0 bases from V and 5 bases from J, with 11 bases between. The CDR3 length is 14 residues. In germline, CDR1 is SGHRS, CDR2 YFSETQ. CDR3 protein: CASSLAGDGTEAFF. The CDR3 DNA reads as TGCGCCAGCAGCTTGGCAGGGGATGGGACTGAAGCTTTCTTT.

The rearrangement links TRBV9 to TRBJ2-5; 10 positions agree with TRBD1. Trimming at V came to 0 bases and at J to 5 bases, leaving 4 bases not matched to a gene. The CDR3 consists of 15 residues. Germline V gene sequence: CDR1 SGDLS, CDR2 YYNGEE. CDR3 protein: CASSVGQGAGETQYF. CDR3 in DNA: TGTGCCAGCAGCGTAGGACAGGGGGCGGGGGAGACCCAGTACTTC.

The rearrangement links TRBV7-2 to TRBJ1-1, with 7 bases that match TRBD1. V trimming: 2 bases; J trimming: 4 bases; junction bases outside the gene matches: 4. The CDR3 is made up of 14 amino acids. Germline V lookup: CDR1 SGHTA, CDR2 FQGNSA. CDR3 sequence reads: CASSLQGDVTEAFF. The CDR3, as DNA: TGTGCCAGCAGCTTACAGGGGGACGTCACTGAAGCTTTCTTT.

The gene calls are TRBV19 and TRBJ2-1; TRBD2 matches at 13 bases. The germline gives CDR1 LNHDA, CDR2 SQIVND (reference sequence). This CDR3 region has 16 residues. Trimming at V came to 3 bases and at J to 4 bases, leaving 3 bases not matched to a gene. The DNA of the CDR3 is TGTGCCAGTAGTATGGGACTAGCGGGACCATACAATGAGCAGTTCTTC. Amino acid sequence: CASSMGLAGPYNEQFF.